Listed here are 21 T cell receptor beta chains from one sample, sequenced in a study of blood T cell repertoires in COVID-19. Method: immunoSEQ multiplex PCR; TCRdb's copy keeps in-frame clones and lacks some. The sample holds roughly 200,000 clones, about 80% seen once. What was sequenced was peripheral blood. The receptors stem from a man between 60 and 70 years old with acute or convalescent COVID-19.

The chain uses TRBV7-3 and TRBJ2-1, with D maybe TRBD2 (5 bases). The CDR3 is 15 amino acids. The V and J ends lost 5 bases and 0 bases respectively, with 11 bases between them. Germline loops: CDR1 SGHTA, CDR2 FQGTGA. In DNA form, the CDR3 reads TGTGCCAGCAGCGAGGCTAGCAACTCCTACAATGAGCAGTTCTTC. Translation gives CASSEASNSYNEQFF. The whole variable domain, filled in from reference TRBV7-3 and TRBJ2-1, reads GAGVSQTPSNKVTEKGKYVELRCDPISGHTALYWYRQSLGQGPEFLIYFQGTGAADDSGLPNDRFFAVRPEGSVSTLKIQRTERGDSAVYLCASSEASNSYNEQFFGPGTRLTVL.

The rearrangement links TRBV25-1 to TRBJ1-2; 7 bases align to TRBD1. The trim removed 4 bases at V and 4 bases at J, leaving 3 bases unmatched. From germline, CDR1 is MGHDK and CDR2 SYGVNS. The CDR3 totals 13 residues. This CDR3 is CASSATGVYGYTF. The CDR3 bases are TGTGCCAGCAGTGCAACAGGGGTCTATGGCTACACCTTC.

CDR3 bases: TGTGCCAGCAGTTTATGGGCCTCGAACACCGGGGAGCTGTTTTTT. Its protein is CASSLWASNTGELFF. This sequence joins TRBV27 and TRBJ2-2; D remains ambiguous. Germline CDR1 is MNHEY and CDR2 is SMNVEV (reference sequence). Trimming took off 1 base at V and 0 bases at J, with 6 bases between the two ends. The CDR3 covers 15 residues.

The CDR3 protein is CASSYRPGQGFKDEQFF. CDR3 coding DNA: TGTGCCAGCAGCTACCGCCCGGGACAGGGGTTTAAGGATGAGCAGTTCTTC. The rearrangement uses TRBV7-3 and TRBJ2-1; 10 nucleotides align to TRBD1. This CDR3 is 17 amino acids long. V shed 4 bases, J shed 8 bases, and the junction held 14 bases outside the gene matches. Germline V gene data show CDR1 as SGHTA and CDR2 as FQGTGA.

The rearrangement joins TRBV3-1 (or the pseudogene TRBV3-2) to TRBJ1-3, with D possibly being TRBD1 (6 bases). The CDR3 covers 16 residues. V was clipped by 0 bases and J by 1 base, with 10 bases between them. The germline CDR1 and CDR2 sequences are LGHDT and YNNKEL (reference sequence). For the CDR3, the DNA is TGTGCCAGCAGCCAAGATCCCCAGGGGTCTGGAAACACCATATATTTT. It encodes CASSQDPQGSGNTIYF.

The chain employs TRBV21-1 and TRBJ1-3. TRBV21-1 is a pseudogene locus. The CDR3 totals 15 residues. The CDR3 DNA is TGTGCCAGCAGCAGGGCGGGGAGCTCTGGAAACACCATATATTTT. Amino acids: CASSRAGSSGNTIYF.

V is TRBV2 and J is TRBJ2-5; the match to TRBD2 covers 9 bases. The CDR3 is made up of 14 amino acids. V gave up 10 bases and J gave up 0 bases; unmatched junction bases: 6. Germline V gene data show CDR1 as SNHLY and CDR2 as FYNNEI. Here the CDR3 DNA reads TGTGCCATCAGACTAGCGGACTACCAAGAGACCCAGTACTTC. Its protein is CAIRLADYQETQYF.

This sequence joins TRBV19 and TRBJ1-5; 7 bases are shared with TRBD1. Germline-derived CDR1 and CDR2 are LNHDA and SQIVND (reference sequence). With V trimmed by 8 bases and J by 0 bases, 13 bases remained unmatched. The CDR3 covers 17 residues. Here the CDR3 DNA reads TGTGCCAGTTCGGCACCAGCGACAGGGACTAGCAATCAGCCCCAGCATTTT. Translating it yields CASSAPATGTSNQPQHF. Supplemented by reference TRBV19 and TRBJ1-5, the full variable domain reads DGGITQSPKYLFRKEGQNVTLSCEQNLNHDAMYWYRQDPGQGLRLIYYSQIVNDFQKGDIAEGYSVSREKKESFPLTVTSAQKNPTAFYLCASSAPATGTSNQPQHFGDGTRLSIL.

This sequence joins TRBV27 and TRBJ1-6; TRBD1 is a possible D gene (5 bases). Germline V gene sequence: CDR1 MNHEY, CDR2 SMNVEV (reference sequence). The V and J ends lost 2 bases and 10 bases respectively, with 15 bases between them. The CDR3 spans 15 residues. The CDR3 spells CASSLVGRAASPLHF. As DNA, the CDR3 is TGTGCCAGCAGTTTAGTGGGCAGGGCGGCATCACCCCTCCACTTT.

The chain uses TRBV16 and TRBJ2-1, with TRBD2 identical over 10 bases. Germline-derived CDR1 and CDR2 are KGHSY and FQNENV. The trim removed 1 base at V and 6 bases at J, leaving 6 bases unmatched. The CDR3 sequence is 16 residues long. The CDR3 reads CASSQLVLAGRNEQFF. Here the CDR3 DNA reads TGTGCCAGCAGCCAATTAGTACTAGCGGGGCGCAATGAGCAGTTCTTC. The full variable domain, with the rest looked up from reference TRBV16 and TRBJ2-1, is GEEVAQTPKHLVRGEGQKAKLYCAPIKGHSYVFWYQQVLKNEFKFLISFQNENVFDETGMPKERFSAKCLPNSPCSLEIQATKLEDSAVYFCASSQLVLAGRNEQFFGPGTRLTVL.

This chain joins TRBV4-1 and TRBJ2-7; 8 bases are a match to TRBD2. The germline gives CDR1 MGHRA, CDR2 YSYEKL. This CDR3 has 14 amino acids. V trimming: 5 bases; J trimming: 8 bases; junction bases outside the gene matches: 11. In DNA form, the CDR3 reads TGCGCCAGCAGCGATAGCGGGAAAGAAAGGAAGCAGTACTTC. Amino acids: CASSDSGKERKQYF.

The chain is built from TRBV15 and TRBJ2-7, with a possible D match to TRBD2 (5 bases). Germline CDR1 and CDR2: LNHNV and YYDKDF (reference sequence). CDR3 length equals 12 residues. V lost 1 base, J lost 6 bases, and 7 bases lay in between. The CDR3 here is CATSRGGSEQYF. In DNA, the CDR3 is TGTGCCACCAGCAGAGGAGGGTCCGAGCAGTACTTC.

J is TRBJ2-3 and V is TRBV4-1; D is undetermined. The CDR3 has 14 residues. Germline values: CDR1 MGHRA, CDR2 YSYEKL. V was pared by 0 bases and J by 2 bases, with 6 bases between. Here the CDR3 reads CASSQDPFTDTQYF. The CDR3 DNA reads TGCGCCAGCAGCCAAGATCCCTTCACAGATACGCAGTATTTT.

The chain links TRBV6-1 to TRBJ2-6, with 7 bases identical to TRBD1. This CDR3 spans 15 amino acids. Looked up from germline, CDR1 is MNHNS and CDR2 is SASEGT. V lost 3 bases to trimming and J lost 4 bases; unmatched junction nucleotides: 3. Here the CDR3 reads CASSETGSGANVLTF. The CDR3 DNA follows: TGTGCCAGCAGTGAGACAGGGTCCGGGGCCAACGTCCTGACTTTC.

The chain has TRBV21-1 and TRBJ2-7; the table names TRBD2, a call not compared with the DNA. TRBV21-1 is a recognized pseudogene. The CDR3 length is 19 residues. Here the CDR3 reads CASSKVGETSGGPSYEQYF. For the CDR3, the DNA is TGTGCCAGCAGCAAAGTGGGGGAGACTAGCGGGGGTCCTTCCTACGAGCAGTACTTC.

The CDR3 region is CASSFGSWTLHTEAFF. CDR3 in DNA: TGTGCCAGCAGCTTCGGAAGCTGGACACTCCACACTGAAGCTTTCTTT. The chain uses TRBV11-2 and TRBJ1-1; the D gene is possibly TRBD1 (5 bases). CDR1 is SGHAT, CDR2 FQNNGV, per germline. Trimming pared 3 bases from V and 3 bases from J, leaving 17 bases between. The CDR3 has 16 amino acids.

The chain couples TRBV29-1 to TRBJ1-2, with 8 bases aligning to TRBD1. The junction had 7 bases not matched to a gene; V was cut back by 7 bases and J by 12 bases. This CDR3 has 10 residues. Germline V lookup: CDR1 SQVTM, CDR2 ANQGSEA. The CDR3 loop reads CSARTGWDTF. The DNA of the CDR3 is TGCAGCGCTCGGACAGGGTGGGACACCTTC.

The V and J genes are TRBV4-2 and TRBJ2-5, with 8 nucleotides matching TRBD2. The CDR3 extends over 17 amino acids. V shed 1 base and J 0 bases; nucleotides not matched to a gene: 7. In germline, CDR1 is LGHNA, CDR2 YNFKEQ. CDR3 amino acids: CASSQGGVAGNQETQYF. The CDR3 bases are TGTGCCAGCAGCCAAGGAGGAGTAGCGGGGAACCAAGAGACCCAGTACTTC.

The sample holds a few counts of this clone. J is TRBJ2-7 and V is TRBV21-1; TRBD1 reflects the table's D call only, with no check against the DNA. TRBV21-1 is marked as a pseudogene. The CDR3 consists of 16 residues. The CDR3 spells CASSRGGQGLSYEQYF. DNA of the CDR3: TGTGCCAGCAGCAGGGGGGGACAGGGCCTCTCCTACGAGCAGTACTTC.

This clone was observed a single time. The genes are TRBV30 and TRBJ1-2, with D perhaps matching TRBD1 (5 bases). From germline, CDR1 is GTSNPN and CDR2 SVGIG (reference sequence). The CDR3 contains 19 residues. Trimming cost V 1 base and J 3 bases, with 27 bases left between them. Here the CDR3 reads CAWSGRVGVLQVMDYGYTF. The CDR3 nucleotides read TGTGCCTGGAGTGGACGGGTCGGAGTACTACAGGTGATGGACTATGGCTACACCTTC.

The chain couples TRBV19 to TRBJ1-1; 7 bases align to TRBD1. The V segment lost 7 bases and the J segment 11 bases; nucleotides outside the gene matches: 13. The CDR3 runs to 13 residues. CDR1 and CDR2 from the germline V gene are LNHDA and SQIVND (reference sequence). CDR3 nucleotide sequence: TGTGCCAGTAACGCGGACAGGCACATGGGGGCTTTCTTT. This gives the protein CASNADRHMGAFF.